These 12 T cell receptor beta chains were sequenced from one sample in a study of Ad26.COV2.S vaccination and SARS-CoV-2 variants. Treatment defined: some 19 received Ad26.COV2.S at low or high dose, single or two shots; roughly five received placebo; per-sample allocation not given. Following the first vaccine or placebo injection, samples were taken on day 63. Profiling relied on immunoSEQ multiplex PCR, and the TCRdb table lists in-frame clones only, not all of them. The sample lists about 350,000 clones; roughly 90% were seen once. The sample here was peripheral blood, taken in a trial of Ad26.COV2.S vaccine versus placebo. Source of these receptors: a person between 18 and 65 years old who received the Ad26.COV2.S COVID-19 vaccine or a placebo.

The CDR3 nucleotides are TGTGCCAGTACCAGGGAGGTGGGGGAGCTGTTTTTT. Protein: CASTREVGELFF. J is TRBJ2-2 and V is TRBV19, with D perhaps TRBD2 (6 bases). CDR1 and CDR2 from the germline V gene are LNHDA and SQIVND (reference sequence). CDR3 length: 12 residues. Trimming removed 7 bases at V and 8 bases at J, with 11 bases between.

The CDR3 protein is CASSLPGTRLNNEQFF. DNA for the CDR3: TGTGCCAGCAGCTTACCGGGGACCCGCCTTAACAATGAGCAGTTCTTC. This rearrangement joins TRBV5-4 to TRBJ2-1, with D perhaps matching TRBD1 or TRBD2 (5 bases each). The CDR3 is 16 amino acids. V lost 2 bases and J 5 bases, leaving 17 bases between the germline ends. CDR1 and CDR2 from the germline V gene are SGHNT and YYREEE (reference sequence).

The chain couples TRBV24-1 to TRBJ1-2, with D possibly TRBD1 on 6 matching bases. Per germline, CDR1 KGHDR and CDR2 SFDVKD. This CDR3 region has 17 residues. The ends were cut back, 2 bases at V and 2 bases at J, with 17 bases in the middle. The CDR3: CATSDSKGGTRNYGYTF. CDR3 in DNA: TGTGCCACCAGTGATTCGAAGGGGGGTACCCGAAACTATGGCTACACCTTC.

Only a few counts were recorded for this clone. DNA of the CDR3: TGTGCCAGCAGCTTGGAGCGGAGTGCTGGAAACACCATATATTTT. Residues: CASSLERSAGNTIYF. This chain links TRBV5-6 with TRBJ1-3; no reliable D call. Trimming took 0 bases from V and 2 from J, leaving 9 bases between them. This CDR3 region has 15 residues. Germline V gene data show CDR1 as SGHDT and CDR2 as YYEEEE. The full variable domain, rest sourced from reference TRBV5-6 and TRBJ1-3, is DAGVTQSPTHLIKTRGQQVTLRCSPKSGHDTVSWYQQALGQGPQFIFQYYEEEERQRGNFPDRFSGHQFPNYSSELNVNALLLGDSALYLCASSLERSAGNTIYFGEGSWLTVV.

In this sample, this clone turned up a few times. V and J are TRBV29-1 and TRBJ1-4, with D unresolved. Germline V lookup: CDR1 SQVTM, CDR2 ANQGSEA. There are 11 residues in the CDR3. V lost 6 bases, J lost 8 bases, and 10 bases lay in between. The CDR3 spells CSVKTGEKLFF. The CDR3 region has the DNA TGCAGCGTCAAGACGGGGGAAAAACTGTTTTTT.

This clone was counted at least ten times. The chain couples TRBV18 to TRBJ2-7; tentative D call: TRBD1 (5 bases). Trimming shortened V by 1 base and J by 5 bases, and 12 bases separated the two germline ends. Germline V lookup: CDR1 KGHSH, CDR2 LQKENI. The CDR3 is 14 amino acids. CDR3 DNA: TGTGCCAGCTCACCACTTCAAGACAGCCACGAGCAGTACTTC. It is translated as CASSPLQDSHEQYF. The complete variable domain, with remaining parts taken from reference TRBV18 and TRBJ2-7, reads NAGVMQNPRHLVRRRGQEARLRCSPMKGHSHVYWYRQLPEEGLKFMVYLQKENIIDESGMPKERFSAEFPKEGPSILRIQQVVRGDSAAYFCASSPLQDSHEQYFGPGTRLTVT.

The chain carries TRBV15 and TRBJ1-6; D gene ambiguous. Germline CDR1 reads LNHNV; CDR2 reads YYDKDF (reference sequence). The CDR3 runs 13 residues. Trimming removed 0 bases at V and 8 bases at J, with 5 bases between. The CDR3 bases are TGTGCCACCAGCAGAGATAGGGATTCACCCCTCCACTTT. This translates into CATSRDRDSPLHF.

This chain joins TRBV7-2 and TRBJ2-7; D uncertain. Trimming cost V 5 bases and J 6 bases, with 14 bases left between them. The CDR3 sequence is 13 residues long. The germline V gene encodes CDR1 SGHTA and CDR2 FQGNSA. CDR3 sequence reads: CASSHGEDFEQYF. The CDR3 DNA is TGTGCCAGCAGCCATGGCGAGGATTTCGAGCAGTACTTC.

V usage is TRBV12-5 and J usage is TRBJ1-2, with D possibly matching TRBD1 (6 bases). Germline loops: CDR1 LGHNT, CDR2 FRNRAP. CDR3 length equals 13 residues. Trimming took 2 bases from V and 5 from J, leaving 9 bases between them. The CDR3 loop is CASGLQGIYGYTF. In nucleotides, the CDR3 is TGTGCTAGTGGTTTGCAGGGGATTTATGGCTACACCTTC.

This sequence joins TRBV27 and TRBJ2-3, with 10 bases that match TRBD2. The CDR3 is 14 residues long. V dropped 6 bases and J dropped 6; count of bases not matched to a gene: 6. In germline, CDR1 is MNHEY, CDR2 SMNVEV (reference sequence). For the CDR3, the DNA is TGTGCCAGCAGGCCAGCGGGAGGGCGGGATACGCAGTATTTT. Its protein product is CASRPAGGRDTQYF.

The CDR3 protein is CASSQGRNGYTF. CDR3 bases: TGTGCCAGCAGCCAGGGTAGGAATGGCTACACCTTC. V and J are TRBV3-1 (or the pseudogene TRBV3-2) and TRBJ1-2; D call uncertain. The V end was cut by 3 bases, the J end by 6 bases, with 8 bases between. CDR3 length: 12 amino acids. The germline gives CDR1 LGHDT, CDR2 YNNKEL (reference sequence).

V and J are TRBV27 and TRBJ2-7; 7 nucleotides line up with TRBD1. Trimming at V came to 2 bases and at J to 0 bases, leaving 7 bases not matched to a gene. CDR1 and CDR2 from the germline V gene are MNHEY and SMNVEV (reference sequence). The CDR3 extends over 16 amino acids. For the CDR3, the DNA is TGTGCCAGCAGTTTAGTGACAGGGTTGGGCTCCTACGAGCAGTACTTC. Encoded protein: CASSLVTGLGSYEQYF.